These 10 T cell receptor beta chains share one sample of origin, sequenced in a study of T cell responses to AZD1222 COVID-19 vaccine. Method: immunoSEQ multiplex PCR; TCRdb's copy keeps in-frame clones and lacks some. The sample yields 200,000 or so clones, 90% to 95% seen once. The sample consisted of peripheral blood, taken on day 0 of AZD1222 vaccination. Receptors originate from an adult in good health.

The V gene is TRBV27, the J gene TRBJ1-1; D might be TRBD1 (6 bases). The CDR3 is 15 amino acids. Germline loops: CDR1 MNHEY, CDR2 SMNVEV (reference sequence). V was clipped by 7 bases and J by 4 bases, with 19 bases between them. CDR3 residues: CASKNWGQGITEAFF. In DNA, the CDR3 is TGTGCCAGCAAAAATTGGGGGCAGGGGATCACTGAAGCTTTCTTT.

This rearrangement joins TRBV30 to TRBJ2-3; possibly TRBD1 or TRBD2 for D (6 bases each). The ends were cut back, 0 bases at V and 3 bases at J, with 16 bases in the middle. Germline CDR1 GTSNPN, CDR2 SVGIG (reference sequence). This CDR3 contains 16 residues. The CDR3 loop reads CAWSVPGAGRTDTQYF. The DNA of the CDR3 is TGTGCCTGGAGTGTCCCGGGGGCGGGCCGGACAGATACGCAGTATTTT.

The chain carries TRBV5-1 and TRBJ1-1; possibly TRBD1 for D (5 bases). The CDR3 loop spans 15 amino acids. V lost 4 bases to trimming and J lost 0 bases, with 13 bases between them. The germline gives CDR1 SGHRS, CDR2 YFSETQ. DNA for the CDR3: TGCGCCAGCAGCACCGGGACGGACATGAACACTGAAGCTTTCTTT. It codes for CASSTGTDMNTEAFF.

The chain has TRBV6-6 and TRBJ1-4, with D uncertain. The length of the CDR3 is 16 residues. The germline CDR1 and CDR2 sequences are MNHNY and SVGAGI (reference sequence). Trimming left V 1 base short and J 0 bases short, with 9 bases between. CDR3 coding DNA: TGTGCCAGCAGTTACTTTGGGCAGCCAACTAATGAAAAACTGTTTTTT. Its translation is CASSYFGQPTNEKLFF.

The genes are TRBV28 and TRBJ2-7; possible D gene TRBD2, 6 bases. Germline CDR1 reads MDHEN; CDR2 reads SYDVKM. Trimming left V 6 bases short and J 3 bases short, with 12 bases between. The CDR3 extends over 13 amino acids. This chain's CDR3 is CASSLGLYYEQYF. CDR3 coding DNA: TGTGCCAGCAGCCTGGGACTGTACTACGAGCAGTACTTC.

The chain links TRBV28 to TRBJ1-5; D is perhaps TRBD1 (6 bases). The germline gives CDR1 MDHEN, CDR2 SYDVKM. Deletions cut 4 bases from V and 8 bases from J, with 21 bases between. The length of the CDR3 is 16 residues. The CDR3 DNA reads TGTGCCAGCAGTTGGGGGGCTGGGACGCATATCAAGCCCCAGCATTTT. Protein product: CASSWGAGTHIKPQHF.

The rearrangement uses TRBV11-3 and TRBJ2-1; 9 bases align to TRBD2. CDR1 and CDR2 (germline): SGHNT, YENEEA. The length of the CDR3 is 16 residues. The trim removed 4 bases at V and 9 bases at J, leaving 13 bases unmatched. This CDR3 reads CASSSGASGRTGEQFF. The CDR3 coding sequence is TGTGCCAGCAGCTCGGGTGCCAGCGGGAGGACCGGTGAGCAGTTCTTC.

The chain is built from TRBV7-7 and TRBJ2-7, with a tentative D call TRBD1 (6 bases). The CDR3 has 14 residues. In germline, CDR1 is SSHAT, CDR2 FNYEAQ (reference sequence). CDR3 protein: CASHRRGTIFEQYF. The CDR3 bases are TGTGCTAGCCACCGACGAGGGACAATATTCGAGCAGTACTTC.

The V and J genes are TRBV28 and TRBJ1-6; D unresolved. The CDR3 has 16 residues. Trimming took 1 base from V and 2 from J, leaving 9 bases between them. CDR1 and CDR2 (germline): MDHEN, SYDVKM. The CDR3 spells CASSLLGEAYNSPLHF. The CDR3 DNA follows: TGTGCCAGCAGTTTATTGGGAGAGGCCTATAATTCACCCCTCCACTTT.

V is TRBV9 and J is TRBJ2-1, with TRBD1 identical over 9 bases. Trimming cost V 2 bases and J 7 bases; bases outside gene matches: 10. The V gene's germline CDR1 is SGDLS and CDR2 YYNGEE. This CDR3 contains 16 residues. The DNA of the CDR3 is TGTGCCAGCAGCGTTGTGGGACAGGGAAAGTTAAATGAGCAGTTCTTC. Protein: CASSVVGQGKLNEQFF. Filled out from reference TRBV9 and TRBJ2-1, the complete variable domain reads DSGVTQTPKHLITATGQRVTLRCSPRSGDLSVYWYQQSLDQGLQFLIQYYNGEERAKGNILERFSAQQFPDLHSELNLSSLELGDSALYFCASSVVGQGKLNEQFFGPGTRLTVL.